A selection of T cell receptor beta chains follows, all from one sample in a study of blood T cell repertoires in COVID-19. Produced via immunoSEQ multiplex PCR; TCRdb's table is partial and in-frame only. Here the sample spans 130,000 to 150,000 clones, 80% to 90% being singletons. The sample consisted of peripheral blood. The receptors here all came from a woman aged 45-59 years with acute or convalescent COVID-19. Both conserved end residues are part of each CDR3. A D gene is named only where the DNA matches it firmly. The size entry is marked missing in some rows and otherwise reads once, few, many or a size class.

J | size | V | D | DNA | CDR3
TRBJ2-1 | once | TRBV6-5 | TRBD2 | TGTGCCAGCAGTTACGGACTAGCGGGACGCAATGAGCAGTTCTTC | CASSYGLAGRNEQFF
TRBJ1-1 | NA | TRBV14 | NA | TGTGCCAGCAGCCTTCTAGGGGTCGAAGCTTTCTTT | CASSLLGVEAFF
TRBJ2-7 | NA | TRBV2 | TRBD2 | TGTGCCAGCAGTGAAGCCCTAGCGGGACCCCACGAGCAGTACTTC | CASSEALAGPHEQYF
TRBJ1-1 | NA | TRBV18 | TRBD1 | TGTGCCAGCTCACTACAGGGGGCTTGGACTGAAGCTTTCTTT | CASSLQGAWTEAFF
TRBJ2-7 | NA | TRBV29-1 | TRBD1 | TGCAGCGTTGACTTGAGCCGACAGGGCTACGAGCAGTACTTC | CSVDLSRQGYEQYF
TRBJ2-6 | NA | TRBV9 | TRBD2 | TGTGCCAGCAGCGTAGGCGGCGGGAGGTTCTCTGGGGCCAACGTCCTGACTTTC | CASSVGGGRFSGANVLTF
TRBJ2-1 | NA | TRBV7-9 | NA | TGTGCCAGCAGCTTAGTGCGTTACAATGAGCAGTTCTTC | CASSLVRYNEQFF
TRBJ1-1 | NA | TRBV7-2 | TRBD1 | TGTGCCAGCAGCTTAGAAGGGGGCTTGGGCACTGAAGCTTTCTTT | CASSLEGGLGTEAFF
TRBJ2-1 | NA | TRBV3-1/TRBV3-2 | TRBD1 | TGTGCCAGCAGCCCCACCCCGGGACAGGGGATCAATGAGCAGTTCTTC | CASSPTPGQGINEQFF
TRBJ1-3 | once | TRBV28 | NA | TGTGCCAGCAGTTTACCCCACCATAGCTCTGGAAACACCATATATTTT | CASSLPHHSSGNTIYF
TRBJ2-7 | NA | TRBV3-1/TRBV3-2 | NA | TGTGCCAGCAGCCAAGGCAGGGGCTCTCCCTACGAGCAGTACTTC | CASSQGRGSPYEQYF
TRBJ2-1 | NA | TRBV5-1 | TRBD2 | TGCGCCAGCAGCTTACCGGGACTAGCGGGGGGCTACAATGAGCAGTTCTTC | CASSLPGLAGGYNEQFF
TRBJ2-1 | NA | TRBV7-3 | TRBD2 | TGTGCCAGCAGCTCAGCGGGGGGGCGGTACAATGAGCAGTTCTTC | CASSSAGGRYNEQFF
TRBJ1-2 | NA | TRBV6-5 | TRBD1 | TGTGCCAGCGGATACAGGGGCCCCTATGGCTACACCTTC | CASGYRGPYGYTF
TRBJ2-7 | NA | TRBV3-1/TRBV3-2 | TRBD1 | TGTGCCAGCAGCCTCCGGGACAGGGGCTCCTACGAGCAGTACTTC | CASSLRDRGSYEQYF
TRBJ2-7 | NA | TRBV2 | TRBD1 | TGTGCCGGTGGGACAGGGGGCGAGCAGTACTTC | CAGGTGGEQYF
TRBJ2-2 | NA | TRBV5-6 | NA | TGTGCCAGCAGCTTGCGTCACAGAGACACCGGGGAGCTGTTTTTT | CASSLRHRDTGELFF
TRBJ2-7 | once | TRBV6-6 | TRBD1 | TGTGCCAGCAGTTTGAACAGGGGGGTTTACGAGCAGTACTTC | CASSLNRGVYEQYF
TRBJ2-1 | NA | TRBV5-6 | TRBD1 | TGTGCCAGCAGCTTGGGTGGGACAGGGGTCCGGAGTGAGCAGTTCTTC | CASSLGGTGVRSEQFF
TRBJ2-3 | NA | TRBV5-1 | TRBD2 | TGCGCCAGCACGGGACTAGCGGGGCGCACAGATACGCAGTATTTT | CASTGLAGRTDTQYF
TRBJ2-1 | NA | TRBV20-1 | NA | TGCAGTGCTAGAGAGAGGGCGGTGCAGTTCTTC | CSARERAVQFF
TRBJ2-1 | NA | TRBV9 | NA | TGTGCCAGCAGCGGGGCCGATTACGTTTCAGTCTCCTACAATGAGCAGTTCTTC | CASSGADYVSVSYNEQFF
TRBJ2-7 | NA | TRBV5-4 | NA | TGTGCCAGCAGCTTGGTGGCAGGGGCCTCCTACGAGCAGTACTTC | CASSLVAGASYEQYF
TRBJ2-2 | once | TRBV18 | NA | TGTGCCAGCTCCTCTCAGGGGCTAAACACCGGGGAGCTGTTTTTT | CASSSQGLNTGELFF
TRBJ2-5 | NA | TRBV5-4 | NA | TGTGCCAGCAGCTTGGGAGTTGGGGCCCTCCAGTACTTC | CASSLGVGALQYF
TRBJ1-1 | NA | TRBV9 | TRBD1 | TGTGCCAGCAGCGTAGCTGCAGGGGGCAACACTGAAGCTTTCTTT | CASSVAAGGNTEAFF
TRBJ1-5 | NA | TRBV6-5 | TRBD1 | TGTGCCAGCAGTCTGGACAGGGGGCCGAGTCAGCCCCAGCATTTT | CASSLDRGPSQPQHF
TRBJ2-2 | NA | TRBV5-1 | TRBD1 | TGCGCCAGCAGCTTGGCCCGACAGGGGAGCACCGGGGAGCTGTTTTTT | CASSLARQGSTGELFF
TRBJ1-1 | once | TRBV6-5 | NA | TGTGCCAGCAGTTACAGTAACAGGCCAACGAACACTGAAGCTTTCTTT | CASSYSNRPTNTEAFF
TRBJ2-4 | NA | TRBV9 | TRBD2 | TGTGCCAGCAGCGTAACTAGCGCTAGCCCGGGTAGCATTCAGTACTTC | CASSVTSASPGSIQYF
TRBJ1-1 | NA | TRBV5-6 | TRBD1 | TGTGCCAGCAGCTTGGGGGGACAGGGCTACACTGAAGCTTTCTTT | CASSLGGQGYTEAFF
TRBJ2-1 | NA | TRBV7-7 | TRBD2 | TGTGCTAGCAGCCATGGACTAGCGGGAGCTCATGAGCAGTTCTTC | CASSHGLAGAHEQFF